This T cell receptor (beta chain) was documented in a study of identical twins. The table lists this clonotype with a few counts. Its cognate antigen is unknown. Study-wide results and limits: Twins' surplus sharing was weaker for beta out-of-frame sequences.

A universal primer site was created by template switching, with the cDNA bearing unique molecular identifiers. Via MiXCR, TCRdb re-called the 5' RACE reads, giving one row per CDR3 protein. Among about 660,000 distinct CDR3 sequences listed, roughly 8% were seen once. Trimming shortened V by 8 bases and J by 1 base, and 27 bases separated the two germline ends. The CDR3 sequence is 18 residues long. The germline V gene has CDR1 MNHNS and CDR2 SASEGT. The sample was also linked to a second study, of yellow fever vaccine responses in identical twins. From that study: After vaccination, twins' T cell response reportedly seemed partly convergent, partly personalized.

V gene TRBV6-1 combines with J gene TRBJ2-7; TRBD2 is a possible D gene (6 bases). The sequenced sample consisted of PBMCs. This clonotype was obtained from a woman aged 18-35 years in good health. In DNA form, the CDR3 reads TGTGCCAGCTCGGGAGCAGGCCGCGGATCTGGGGGGTCCTACGAGCAGTACTTC. The encoded protein is CASSGAGRGSGGSYEQYF.